The sequence of this T cell receptor (beta chain) was determined in a study of blood T cell repertoires in COVID-19. Germline values: CDR1 LNHDA, CDR2 SQIVND (reference sequence). This CDR3 contains 14 residues. Deletions cut 3 bases from V and 3 bases from J, with 11 bases between. Cohort placement rested on clinical history that participants reported themselves. TCRdb's table, derived via immunoSEQ multiplex PCR, lists solely in-frame clones and lacks some. The repertoire has about 200,000 clones, 86% of them found once; the top ten carry 4.5% to 6.5%. The sequencing input was PBMCs or T cells enriched from blood (not recorded which). V gene TRBV19 combines with J gene TRBJ1-1; a possible D gene is TRBD1 (6 bases). The origin of this receptor is a man aged 40-49 years with acute COVID-19. The DNA for the CDR3 is TGTGCCAGTAGTATTTTCAGGGGAGACACTGAAGCTTTCTTT. This encodes CASSIFRGDTEAFF.